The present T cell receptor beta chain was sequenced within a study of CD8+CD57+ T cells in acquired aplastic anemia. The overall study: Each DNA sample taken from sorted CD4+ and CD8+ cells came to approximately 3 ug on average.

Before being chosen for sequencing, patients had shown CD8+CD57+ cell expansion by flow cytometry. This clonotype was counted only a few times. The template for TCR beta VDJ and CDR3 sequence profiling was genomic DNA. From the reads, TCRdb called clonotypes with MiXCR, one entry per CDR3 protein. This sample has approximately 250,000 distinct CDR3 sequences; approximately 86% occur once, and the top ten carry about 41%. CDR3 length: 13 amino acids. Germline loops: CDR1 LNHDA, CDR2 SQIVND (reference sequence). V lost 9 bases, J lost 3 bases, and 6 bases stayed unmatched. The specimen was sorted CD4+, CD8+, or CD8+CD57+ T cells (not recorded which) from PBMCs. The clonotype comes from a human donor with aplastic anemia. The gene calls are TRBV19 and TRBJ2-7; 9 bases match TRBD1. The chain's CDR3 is CASRQGGNYEQYF. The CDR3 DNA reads TGTGCCAGCAGACAGGGGGGAAACTACGAGCAGTACTTC.